Shown below are 29 T cell receptor beta chains from a single sample sequenced in a study of TIL therapy for anti-PD-1-resistant metastatic lung cancer. As to time point: pre-treatment sample, taken before nivolumab and TIL therapy. Most excised metastases sampled were pleural nodules or supraclavicular lymph nodes. This was the immunoSEQ v3 assay. Here immunoSEQ multiplex PCR was the method, and the copy in TCRdb shows in-frame clones only, minus some. Of about 5,300 clones in the sample, 64% are singletons; the top ten hold 9.5%. Sequences were derived from tumor tissue, sampled at baseline. The receptors originated from a man aged 65 to 79 with non-small cell lung cancer.

There are a few counts of this clone. The chain has TRBV7-2 and TRBJ2-1, with 7 nucleotides matching TRBD2. This CDR3 is 14 amino acids long. Losses at the gene ends were 5 bases for V and 3 bases for J; bases not matched to a gene: 4. In germline, CDR1 is SGHTA, CDR2 FQGNSA. The CDR3 DNA sequence: TGTGCCAGCAGCAAAAGCGGGATCTACAATGAGCAGTTCTTC. It yields the protein CASSKSGIYNEQFF.

This clone has just one count. This chain joins TRBV9 and TRBJ1-5, with D perhaps matching TRBD1 (6 bases). The CDR3 is 14 residues long. The V end lost 3 bases, the J end lost 4 bases, and 11 bases lay between the germline ends. In germline, CDR1 is SGDLS, CDR2 YYNGEE. As DNA, the CDR3 is TGTGCCAGCAGCGGTGACCAGGGGAATCAGCCCCAGCATTTT. This sequence encodes CASSGDQGNQPQHF.

In its sample, this clone was seen once. V gene TRBV7-2 combines with J gene TRBJ1-3, with a tentative D call TRBD1 (5 bases). V was clipped by 3 bases and J by 1 base, with 7 bases between them. Germline V CDR1 and CDR2: SGHTA, FQGNSA. The CDR3 totals 14 residues. The CDR3 reads CASSFQGSGNTIYF. In nucleotides, the CDR3 is TGTGCCAGCAGCTTCCAGGGATCTGGAAACACCATATATTTT.

This clone appeared once. V gene TRBV9 combines with J gene TRBJ2-7, with a tentative D call TRBD2 (5 bases). CDR1 is SGDLS and CDR2 is YYNGEE in the germline V gene. Trimming stripped 4 bases from V and 2 bases from J, with 13 bases between. The CDR3 is 14 residues long. The chain's CDR3 is CASSRSSRAYEQYF. The CDR3 nucleotides read TGTGCCAGCAGCCGCTCTTCGAGGGCCTACGAGCAGTACTTC.

The chain couples TRBV30 to TRBJ1-4; TRBD1 might be the D (5 bases). The germline gives CDR1 GTSNPN, CDR2 SVGIG (reference sequence). This CDR3 has 13 residues. The germline V and J ends were trimmed by 3 bases and 4 bases, with 9 bases remaining between them. The DNA of the CDR3 is TGTGCCTGGAGGACAGACTATAATGAAAAACTGTTTTTT. Translating it yields CAWRTDYNEKLFF.

This clone was counted only a few times. The chain employs TRBV11-3 and TRBJ2-5; D unresolved. The CDR3 sequence is 13 residues long. The V end lost 2 bases, the J end lost 2 bases, and 6 bases lay between the germline ends. In germline, CDR1 is SGHNT, CDR2 YENEEA. In DNA form, the CDR3 reads TGTGCCAGCAGCTTAACTCATCAAGAGACCCAGTACTTC. Encoded protein: CASSLTHQETQYF.

J is TRBJ1-5 and V is TRBV7-2; 10 positions match TRBD1. V was pared by 1 base and J by 4 bases, with 1 base of the junction left unmatched. The CDR3 covers 15 residues. Germline V gives CDR1 SGHTA, CDR2 FQGNSA. The CDR3 protein is CASSLGQGANQPQHF. In DNA, the CDR3 is TGTGCCAGCAGCTTAGGACAGGGGGCTAATCAGCCCCAGCATTTT. Combining the CDR3 with reference TRBV7-2 and TRBJ1-5 gives the whole variable domain GAGVSQSPSNKVTEKGKDVELRCDPISGHTALYWYRQSLGQGLEFLIYFQGNSAPDKSGLPSDRFSAERTGGSVSTLTIQRTQQEDSAVYLCASSLGQGANQPQHFGDGTRLSIL.

This sequence joins TRBV11-1 and TRBJ2-7; tentative D call: TRBD2 (6 bases). V was clipped by 1 base and J by 7 bases, with 11 bases between them. The CDR3 has 13 amino acids. CDR1 is SGHAT and CDR2 is FQDESV in the germline V gene (reference sequence). CDR3 sequence reads: CASSLELAREQYF. As DNA, the CDR3 is TGTGCCAGCAGCTTAGAACTAGCTCGTGAGCAGTACTTC.

The rearrangement joins TRBV11-1 to TRBJ1-1; no definite D call. The V and J ends lost 3 bases and 4 bases respectively, with 15 bases between them. Germline CDR1 and CDR2: SGHAT and FQDESV (reference sequence). This CDR3 has 15 residues. The CDR3 reads CASSFEIKGGTEAFF. The DNA of the CDR3 is TGTGCCAGCAGCTTCGAAATCAAGGGAGGCACTGAAGCTTTCTTT.

The chain is built from TRBV18 and TRBJ2-3; D remains ambiguous. CDR3 length equals 14 residues. V was pared by 2 bases and J by 2 bases, with 8 bases between. In germline, CDR1 is KGHSH, CDR2 LQKENI. CDR3 nucleotide sequence: TGTGCCAGCTCACCAAACACCAACACAGATACGCAGTATTTT. It is translated as CASSPNTNTDTQYF.

In DNA form, the CDR3 reads TGTGCCAGTAGCACTGGGACCGGGCAAAACATTCAGTACTTC. Amino acids: CASSTGTGQNIQYF. The chain combines TRBV19 with TRBJ2-4, with D perhaps assigned TRBD1 or TRBD2 (5 bases each). Germline V gene data show CDR1 as LNHDA and CDR2 as SQIVND (reference sequence). The CDR3 contains 14 residues. The ends were cut back, 6 bases at V and 5 bases at J, with 14 bases in the middle.

The CDR3: CASSPDSLRYGYTF. The CDR3 coding sequence is TGTGCCAGCAGCCCGGACAGTCTTAGATATGGCTACACCTTC. The rearrangement uses TRBV6-1 and TRBJ1-2, with D maybe TRBD1 (6 bases). V was pared by 6 bases and J by 5 bases, with 16 bases between. The CDR3 has 14 residues. CDR1 is MNHNS, CDR2 SASEGT, per germline.

The chain has TRBV5-1 and TRBJ2-5; tentatively, D is TRBD2 (6 bases). The germline gives CDR1 SGHRS, CDR2 YFSETQ. Trimming pared 0 bases from V and 5 bases from J, leaving 14 bases between. This CDR3 is built from 15 residues. In nucleotides, the CDR3 is TGCGCCAGCAGCTTGGGCGGGGCCAGAGGGGAGACCCAGTACTTC. This sequence encodes CASSLGGARGETQYF.

V gene TRBV6-6 combines with J gene TRBJ2-2, with 8 bases aligning to TRBD1. Germline assignment: CDR1 MNHNY and CDR2 SVGAGI (reference sequence). V was pared by 5 bases and J by 3 bases, with 5 bases of the junction left unmatched. CDR3 length: 15 residues. The CDR3 reads CASSTKTGDTGELFF. CDR3 sequence (DNA): TGTGCCAGCAGTACCAAGACAGGGGACACCGGGGAGCTGTTTTTT.

The rearrangement uses TRBV4-1 and TRBJ2-1, with TRBD2 matching over 7 bases. This CDR3 has 16 residues. Germline CDR1 MGHRA, CDR2 YSYEKL. V trimming: 0 bases; J trimming: 0 bases; junction bases outside the gene matches: 2. CDR3 region: CASSQEGRGSYNEQFF. The DNA of the CDR3 is TGCGCCAGCAGCCAAGAAGGGAGGGGCTCCTACAATGAGCAGTTCTTC.

This clone occurred a few times. CDR3 in amino acids: CASSSPGQIRAFF. CDR3 sequence (DNA): TGTGCCAGCAGCTCTCCGGGACAGATAAGAGCTTTCTTT. The V and J genes are TRBV7-8 and TRBJ1-1; 7 bases agree with TRBD1. Germline CDR1 reads SGHVS; CDR2 reads FQNEAQ. V lost 4 bases, J lost 10 bases, and 9 bases stayed unmatched. This CDR3 contains 13 residues. Full variable domain (missing parts from reference TRBV7-8 and TRBJ1-1): GAGVSQSPRYKVAKRGQDVALRCDPISGHVSLFWYQQALGQGPEFLTYFQNEAQLDKSGLPSDRFFAERPEGSVSTLKIQRTQQEDSAVYLCASSSPGQIRAFFGQGTRLTVV.

This clone turned up a few times. The rearrangement links TRBV5-4 to TRBJ1-3; D not certain. Germline V gene lookup returns CDR1 SGHNT and CDR2 YYREEE (reference sequence). The CDR3 length is 13 residues. The germline V and J ends were trimmed by 3 bases and 4 bases, with 8 bases remaining between them. As DNA, the CDR3 is TGTGCCAGCAGCTCGAGTCCAGGAAACACCATATATTTT. This encodes CASSSSPGNTIYF.

The V and J genes are TRBV5-1 and TRBJ2-7, with D perhaps given as TRBD1 or TRBD2 (6 bases each). The V end was cut by 5 bases, the J end by 7 bases, with 22 bases between. The CDR3 extends over 15 amino acids. Germline V gives CDR1 SGHRS, CDR2 YFSETQ. The CDR3 loop reads CASRDGGGSAREQYF. In DNA, the CDR3 is TGCGCCAGCAGAGATGGAGGGGGGAGTGCGCGGGAGCAGTACTTC.

The V and J genes are TRBV9 and TRBJ2-3; D gene unclear. V was trimmed by 0 bases and J by 1 base, leaving 6 bases between them. The CDR3 extends over 14 amino acids. Germline values: CDR1 SGDLS, CDR2 YYNGEE. The CDR3 coding sequence is TGTGCCAGCAGCGTAGGGATGGGCACAGATACGCAGTATTTT. This codes for CASSVGMGTDTQYF.

With regard to this clone: Relative to the germline gene, one junction end is altered; a read error may explain this. The rearrangement joins TRBV14 to TRBJ2-1, with TRBD2 identical over 13 bases. The length of the CDR3 is 16 residues. Germline loops: CDR1 SGHDN, CDR2 FVKESK. For the CDR3, the DNA is TGTGCCAGCAACCAACTAGCGGGAGGGGTCTACAATGAGCAGTTCTTC. Amino acid sequence: CASNQLAGGVYNEQFF.

This clone was seen more than once but under ten times. This sequence joins TRBV11-2 and TRBJ2-3; tentative D call: TRBD2 (6 bases). The V gene lost 1 base and the J gene lost 0 bases, with 8 bases spanning the gap. The CDR3 extends over 15 amino acids. The germline gives CDR1 SGHAT, CDR2 FQNNGV. CDR3 bases: TGTGCCAGCAGCTTAGGTGGGACTAGCACAGATACGCAGTATTTT. It codes for CASSLGGTSTDTQYF.

This clone has a handful of counts. The chain is built from TRBV19 and TRBJ1-4; tentative D call: TRBD1 (5 bases). Germline V gives CDR1 LNHDA, CDR2 SQIVND (reference sequence). CDR3 length: 16 amino acids. With 6 bases removed from V and 6 bases from J, the gap between germline ends came to 20 bases. Written as DNA, the CDR3 is TGTGCCAGTAGATTGAATCGTTGGGGCTGGGATGAAAAACTGTTTTTT. It codes for CASRLNRWGWDEKLFF.

A few counts support this clone. This chain uses TRBV1 with TRBJ1-5; TRBD1 is the table's D call, not checked against the DNA. TRBV1 is a pseudogene segment. CDR3 length: 12 amino acids. The CDR3, as DNA: TGCACCAGCAGCTTCACAGAACAGCCCCAGCATTTT. This codes for CTSSFTEQPQHF.

The chain links TRBV7-2 to TRBJ2-4; D is possibly TRBD1 (8 bases). Germline V gives CDR1 SGHTA, CDR2 FQGNSA. V lost 1 base to trimming and J lost 9 bases, with 16 bases between them. This CDR3 has 15 residues. CDR3 residues: CASSLVDRGGGIQYF. The CDR3 DNA reads as TGTGCCAGCAGCTTAGTCGACAGGGGAGGGGGCATTCAGTACTTC.

V and J are TRBV7-3 and TRBJ2-3; 16 nucleotides agree with TRBD2. V lost 5 bases to trimming and J lost 4 bases; unmatched junction nucleotides: 12. Germline V lookup: CDR1 SGHTA, CDR2 FQGTGA. The CDR3 covers 19 residues. The CDR3 loop reads CASSVLPGLAGGGPDTQYF. In DNA, the CDR3 is TGTGCCAGCAGCGTACTTCCGGGACTAGCGGGAGGGGGCCCAGATACGCAGTATTTT.

The CDR3 reads CASSQTGGRTEAFF. The CDR3 coding sequence is TGTGCCAGCAGTCAGACAGGGGGCAGAACTGAAGCTTTCTTT. The V and J genes are TRBV28 and TRBJ1-1, with 10 bases identical to TRBD1. In germline, CDR1 is MDHEN, CDR2 SYDVKM. V was pared by 5 bases and J by 5 bases, with 5 bases of the junction left unmatched. The CDR3 length is 14 residues.

This clone was picked up a small number of times. The chain links TRBV18 to TRBJ2-1; 10 bases line up with TRBD2. The CDR3 is 18 amino acids. From germline, CDR1 is KGHSH and CDR2 LQKENI. Losses at the gene ends were 2 bases for V and 6 bases for J; bases not matched to a gene: 13. The CDR3 is CASSPDRGQLAGINEQFF. CDR3 DNA sequence: TGTGCCAGCTCACCAGATAGGGGGCAACTAGCGGGGATCAATGAGCAGTTCTTC.

The CDR3 loop is CASIGQANQPQHF. For the CDR3, the DNA is TGTGCCAGTATTGGACAGGCTAATCAGCCCCAGCATTTT. The chain employs TRBV19 and TRBJ1-5; 7 bases map to TRBD1. The CDR3 has 13 residues. The J segment lost 4 bases and the V segment lost 7 bases, leaving 4 bases of the junction unmatched. Germline assignment: CDR1 LNHDA and CDR2 SQIVND (reference sequence).

The gene calls are TRBV5-6 and TRBJ2-5; D is ambiguous. Germline CDR1 and CDR2: SGHDT and YYEEEE. CDR3 length equals 13 residues. The V and J ends lost 1 base and 6 bases respectively, with 10 bases between them. DNA for the CDR3: TGTGCCAGCAGCTTGTCCGGAACGAAGACCCAGTACTTC. This codes for CASSLSGTKTQYF.